This T cell receptor beta chain was sequenced for a study of human T cells and chemical hapten exposure. For the study at large: The sensitizer, 2% DPC, was used on around 2 cm by around 2 cm of upper inner arm skin. Regarding the study as a whole: Versus controls, significantly more large CDR3 similarity clusters arose from expanded TCRs.

Per the study methods: TCRs per sample had a median of approximately 88,000 and ranged from about 23,224 to 700,000. Each CDR3 protein is one row after TCRdb ran MiXCR on the RACE reads. V and J calls and clone size were set by TCRdb, not the authors. The sample holds around 120,000 distinct CDR3 sequences; approximately 13% are singletons and the top ten take around 2.7%. There are many counts of this clonotype. Its antigen is not identified. The CDR3 has 15 residues. The V gene's germline CDR1 is SGHAT and CDR2 FQNNGV. Trimming left V 0 bases short and J 2 bases short, with 9 bases between. Indicated time point: pre-sensitization, week 0. Treatment reported: therapeutic diphenylcyclopropenone sensitization with weekly scalp DPC. Alopecia patients deemed DPC-suitable, aged 18 to 70, excluding pregnancy.

Sequenced here: whole blood, sampled in connection with sensitization to the hapten diphenylcyclopropenone (DPC). The chain has TRBV11-2 and TRBJ2-3; no reliable D call. The sequence came from a woman under 30 with alopecia areata. Some clones in this sample may be carry-over from other donors' samples. CDR3 bases: TGTGCCAGCAGCTTAGATCGTGGGGACACAGATACGCAGTATTTT. Translation gives CASSLDRGDTDTQYF.